One sample yielded the 14 T cell receptor beta chains listed below, sequenced in a study of T cell changes during pregnancy in multiple sclerosis. Sequencing used immunoSEQ multiplex PCR; TCRdb keeps in-frame clones, though not all of them. The sample consists of tens of thousands of clones, 91% of them appearing once. Here the sequenced sample was peripheral blood, taken in the third trimester of pregnancy. Every receptor here comes from a female donor in good health, enrolled as a control in a pregnancy study.

V usage is TRBV7-9 and J usage is TRBJ2-1, with 9 bases matching TRBD2. The CDR3 is made up of 14 amino acids. Germline CDR1 and CDR2: SEHNR and FQNEAQ (reference sequence). V shed 2 bases, J shed 11 bases, and the junction held 7 bases outside the gene matches. The CDR3 DNA follows: TGTGCCAGCAGCTTAAGGGCGGGAGGGCCTCAGCAGTTCTTC. Residues: CASSLRAGGPQQFF.

The rearrangement links TRBV5-1 to TRBJ2-7; D ambiguous. V lost 0 bases to trimming and J lost 7 bases, with 11 bases between them. CDR3 length: 13 residues. CDR1 and CDR2 (germline): SGHRS, YFSETQ. CDR3: CASSLGETREQYF. As DNA, the CDR3 is TGCGCCAGCAGCTTGGGCGAGACAAGGGAGCAGTACTTC.

The chain joins TRBV30 to TRBJ1-1; D might be TRBD1 (6 bases). Per germline, CDR1 GTSNPN and CDR2 SVGIG (reference sequence). Trimming shortened V by 1 base and J by 4 bases, and 10 bases separated the two germline ends. This CDR3 region has 13 residues. Written as DNA, the CDR3 is TGTGCCTGGAGTGCGGCGGGGGCCACTGAAGCTTTCTTT. Translated, it gives CAWSAAGATEAFF. Full variable domain (outside the CDR3, taken from reference TRBV30 and TRBJ1-1): SQTIHQWPATLVQPVGSPLSLECTVEGTSNPNLYWYRQAAGRGLQLLFYSVGIGQISSEVPQNLSASRPQDRQFILSSKKLLLSDSGFYLCAWSAAGATEAFFGQGTRLTVV.

The V and J genes are TRBV7-9 and TRBJ2-7, with TRBD2 identical over 9 bases. V dropped 2 bases and J dropped 4; count of bases not matched to a gene: 3. This CDR3 comprises 14 residues. Germline V lookup: CDR1 SEHNR, CDR2 FQNEAQ (reference sequence). The DNA for the CDR3 is TGTGCCAGCAGCTTAACGCGGGGGGGGTACGAGCAGTACTTC. Its translation is CASSLTRGGYEQYF.

The chain recombines TRBV18 with TRBJ2-7; the match to TRBD1 covers 9 bases. Germline V gene lookup returns CDR1 KGHSH and CDR2 LQKENI. The CDR3 spans 14 residues. The V and J ends lost 4 bases and 5 bases, in that order; junction bases with no gene match: 6. CDR3 bases: TGTGCCAGCTCACTCCGGGACAGGGCGGACGAGCAGTACTTC. Protein sequence: CASSLRDRADEQYF.

This sequence joins TRBV28 and TRBJ2-2, with TRBD1 matching over 8 bases. Germline CDR1 is MDHEN and CDR2 is SYDVKM. The CDR3 covers 15 residues. V shed 4 bases and J 6 bases; nucleotides not matched to a gene: 7. CDR3 residues: CASSSGQGEPGELFF. The DNA for the CDR3 is TGTGCCAGCAGTTCCGGACAGGGAGAGCCCGGGGAGCTGTTTTTT.

Regarding this clone: A read error may account for a junction end that differs from germline. This rearrangement joins TRBV5-1 to TRBJ2-5, with 13 bases aligning to TRBD2. In germline, CDR1 is SGHRS, CDR2 YFSETQ. This CDR3 contains 16 residues. CDR3 coding DNA: TGCGCCAGCAGTTTGGGACTAGCGGGGATTCAAGAGACCCAGTACTTC. It specifies CASSLGLAGIQETQYF.

The rearrangement uses TRBV5-4 and TRBJ2-2, with D tentatively TRBD1 (6 bases). The V end lost 4 bases, the J end lost 0 bases, and 13 bases lay between the germline ends. CDR3 length: 16 amino acids. Looked up from germline, CDR1 is SGHNT and CDR2 is YYREEE (reference sequence). The CDR3 DNA is TGTGCCAGCAGCGGCTGGACAGCCGCGAACACCGGGGAGCTGTTTTTT. Amino acids: CASSGWTAANTGELFF.

A single count supports this clone. V is TRBV27 and J is TRBJ1-2; 10 bases match TRBD1. J was trimmed by 7 bases and V by 0 bases; bases with no gene match: 2. The CDR3 runs to 14 residues. Germline values: CDR1 MNHEY, CDR2 SMNVEV (reference sequence). Here the CDR3 reads CASSLSGTGAGYTF. CDR3 nucleotide sequence: TGTGCCAGCAGTTTATCCGGGACAGGGGCTGGCTACACCTTC.

The chain recombines TRBV6-5 with TRBJ1-2, with D uncertain. Per germline, CDR1 MNHEY and CDR2 SVGAGI. V was clipped by 4 bases and J by 4 bases, with 13 bases between them. The CDR3 length is 14 residues. CDR3 coding DNA: TGTGCCAGCAGTTCCCGAGGAGGAACCTATGGCTACACCTTC. As protein: CASSSRGGTYGYTF.

This chain uses TRBV13 with TRBJ2-7, with 11 bases lining up with TRBD2. Germline lookup yields CDR1 PRHDT and CDR2 FYEKMQ (reference sequence). The CDR3 loop spans 14 amino acids. Unmatched junction bases numbered 3, after V lost 5 bases and J lost 3 bases. The CDR3 DNA reads as TGTGCCAGCAGCGAGGGACTAGCGGACTACGAGCAGTACTTC. Translation: CASSEGLADYEQYF.

This chain joins TRBV7-8 and TRBJ1-3; 7 nucleotides line up with TRBD1. The CDR3 has 12 residues. The V gene's germline CDR1 is SGHVS and CDR2 FQNEAQ. V was pared by 5 bases and J by 10 bases, with 5 bases of the junction left unmatched. Here the CDR3 reads CASSIETGTIYF. In DNA, the CDR3 is TGTGCCAGCAGCATCGAGACAGGGACCATATATTTT.

The rearrangement uses TRBV5-1 and TRBJ2-5, with 9 bases identical to TRBD2. Trimming cost V 4 bases and J 5 bases; bases outside gene matches: 6. Germline-derived CDR1 and CDR2 are SGHRS and YFSETQ. The CDR3 runs to 14 residues. The CDR3 DNA sequence: TGCGCCAGCAGCCGGGGACTAGCCGGGGAGACCCAGTACTTC. This sequence encodes CASSRGLAGETQYF.

This clone was counted once. CDR3 amino acids: CASSGGTGVSYGYTF. The CDR3 DNA is TGTGCCAGCAGCGGGGGGACAGGGGTTAGCTATGGCTACACCTTC. The chain has TRBV9 and TRBJ1-2, with 10 nucleotides matching TRBD1. Germline loops: CDR1 SGDLS, CDR2 YYNGEE. The CDR3 extends over 15 amino acids. With V trimmed by 3 bases and J by 4 bases, 6 bases remained unmatched. The entire variable domain, with the rest obtained from reference TRBV9 and TRBJ1-2, is as follows: DSGVTQTPKHLITATGQRVTLRCSPRSGDLSVYWYQQSLDQGLQFLIQYYNGEERAKGNILERFSAQQFPDLHSELNLSSLELGDSALYFCASSGGTGVSYGYTFGSGTRLTVV.